Listed below are T cell receptor beta chains from one sample, sequenced in a study of blood T cell repertoires in COVID-19. Measured with immunoSEQ multiplex PCR; TCRdb has only the in-frame clones, and not every one. The data contain roughly 200,000 clones, approximately 84% of them singletons. The specimen sequenced was peripheral blood. The receptors derive from a man older than 75 with acute or convalescent COVID-19. The CDR3 runs from the conserved cysteine through the conserved F or W. D genes are given only for firm matches. Clone size is stated in some rows and not others, as once, few, many or a class when expanded.

J gene: TRBJ2-5; CDR3 length: 15; clone size: -; V gene: TRBV7-9; D gene: TRBD1; CDR3 DNA: TGTGCCAGCAGCTTAGCGGGGGCAGGGGGCGAGACCCAGTACTTC; CDR3 protein: CASSLAGAGGETQYF
J gene: TRBJ1-4; CDR3 length: 13; clone size: -; V gene: TRBV19; D gene: TRBD1; CDR3 DNA: TGTGCCAGTAGTATGAACAGGGGGGAAAAACTGTTTTTT; CDR3 protein: CASSMNRGEKLFF
J gene: TRBJ1-5; CDR3 length: 14; clone size: -; V gene: TRBV30; D gene: -; CDR3 DNA: TGTGCCTGGAGTGCAGGAATTAGCAATCAGCCCCAGCATTTT; CDR3 protein: CAWSAGISNQPQHF
J gene: TRBJ2-3; CDR3 length: 12; clone size: -; V gene: TRBV30; D gene: -; CDR3 DNA: TGTGCCTGGAGTCTCCAGACAGATACGCAGTATTTT; CDR3 protein: CAWSLQTDTQYF
J gene: TRBJ1-1; CDR3 length: 16; clone size: -; V gene: TRBV29-1; D gene: TRBD1; CDR3 DNA: TGCAGCGTCGGGGGAACTATGGACAGGGCTTTAACTGAAGCTTTCTTT; CDR3 protein: CSVGGTMDRALTEAFF
J gene: TRBJ2-5; CDR3 length: 17; clone size: -; V gene: TRBV19; D gene: -; CDR3 DNA: TGTGCCAGTAGTATAGGGGCGAAGTTTGCCGGACAAGAGACCCAGTACTTC; CDR3 protein: CASSIGAKFAGQETQYF
J gene: TRBJ1-5; CDR3 length: 16; clone size: -; V gene: TRBV6-5; D gene: -; CDR3 DNA: TGTGCCAGCAGTTATAGTCCAGGGATGGCAGATCAGCCCCAGCATTTT; CDR3 protein: CASSYSPGMADQPQHF
J gene: TRBJ2-2; CDR3 length: 17; clone size: -; V gene: TRBV27; D gene: TRBD2; CDR3 DNA: TGTGCCAGCAGTTCACCCATAAGCGGGAGTAACACCGGGGAGCTGTTTTTT; CDR3 protein: CASSSPISGSNTGELFF
J gene: TRBJ1-1; CDR3 length: 15; clone size: few; V gene: TRBV6-4; D gene: -; CDR3 DNA: TGTGCCAGCAGTGACTCCGTGACAGTGAACACTGAAGCTTTCTTT; CDR3 protein: CASSDSVTVNTEAFF
J gene: TRBJ1-1; CDR3 length: 14; clone size: once; V gene: TRBV18; D gene: -; CDR3 DNA: TGTGCCAGCTCACCGGTGGCGGGGAACACTGAAGCTTTCTTT; CDR3 protein: CASSPVAGNTEAFF
J gene: TRBJ2-1; CDR3 length: 18; clone size: -; V gene: TRBV5-3; D gene: TRBD2; CDR3 DNA: TGTGCCAGAAGCTCGCCTAGCGGGAGAAGGAGGACCTACAATGAGCAGTTCTTC; CDR3 protein: CARSSPSGRRRTYNEQFF
J gene: TRBJ1-2; CDR3 length: 11; clone size: few; V gene: TRBV27; D gene: -; CDR3 DNA: TGTGCCAGCAGTCAGGGTAAAGGCTACACCTTC; CDR3 protein: CASSQGKGYTF
J gene: TRBJ1-1; CDR3 length: 13; clone size: once; V gene: TRBV28; D gene: -; CDR3 DNA: TGTGCCAGCAGGGGACATAAGAACACTGAAGCTTTCTTT; CDR3 protein: CASRGHKNTEAFF
J gene: TRBJ1-1; CDR3 length: 14; clone size: -; V gene: TRBV5-4; D gene: TRBD1; CDR3 DNA: TGTGCCAGCAGCTCGGGACAGGTGAACACTGAAGCTTTCTTT; CDR3 protein: CASSSGQVNTEAFF
J gene: TRBJ2-2; CDR3 length: 15; clone size: -; V gene: TRBV12-5; D gene: TRBD2; CDR3 DNA: TGTGCTAGTGGTTTCCGGGAGGGCTACACCGGGGAGCTGTTTTTT; CDR3 protein: CASGFREGYTGELFF
J gene: TRBJ1-3; CDR3 length: 15; clone size: -; V gene: TRBV5-6; D gene: -; CDR3 DNA: TGTGCCAGCAGCCCGACAGGAGCGGTCGGAAACACCATATATTTT; CDR3 protein: CASSPTGAVGNTIYF
J gene: TRBJ2-3; CDR3 length: 18; clone size: -; V gene: TRBV4-2; D gene: TRBD2; CDR3 DNA: TGTGCCAGCAGCCCTAGCGGGAGAGGCCCTCCCTCCACAGATACGCAGTATTTT; CDR3 protein: CASSPSGRGPPSTDTQYF
J gene: TRBJ1-5; CDR3 length: 12; clone size: -; V gene: TRBV28; D gene: -; CDR3 DNA: TGTGCCAGCAGCTGGACAGTCCAGCCCCAGCATTTT; CDR3 protein: CASSWTVQPQHF
J gene: TRBJ2-5; CDR3 length: 13; clone size: few; V gene: TRBV5-4; D gene: -; CDR3 DNA: TGTGCCAGCAGCTTGAGGACTCAAGAGACCCAGTACTTC; CDR3 protein: CASSLRTQETQYF
J gene: TRBJ2-7; CDR3 length: 16; clone size: -; V gene: TRBV7-8; D gene: -; CDR3 DNA: TGTGCCAGCAGCTTATCCCCCCTCGAGGGCTCCTACGAGCAGTACTTC; CDR3 protein: CASSLSPLEGSYEQYF
J gene: TRBJ2-3; CDR3 length: 14; clone size: -; V gene: TRBV5-1; D gene: -; CDR3 DNA: TGCGCCAGCAGCTTGTGGGCTAACACAGATACGCAGTATTTT; CDR3 protein: CASSLWANTDTQYF
J gene: TRBJ2-2; CDR3 length: 14; clone size: -; V gene: TRBV5-6; D gene: -; CDR3 DNA: TGTGCCAGCAGCTTCGGTCCGTCGGCCGGGGAGCTGTTTTTT; CDR3 protein: CASSFGPSAGELFF
J gene: TRBJ2-1; CDR3 length: 17; clone size: -; V gene: TRBV4-2; D gene: -; CDR3 DNA: TGTGCCAGCAGCCAAGAAAGGGCTAGCGACTACTACAATGAGCAGTTCTTC; CDR3 protein: CASSQERASDYYNEQFF
J gene: TRBJ1-2; CDR3 length: 13; clone size: -; V gene: TRBV3-1/TRBV3-2; D gene: TRBD1; CDR3 DNA: TGTGCCAGCAGCCAAGGGACAGGCTATGGCTACACCTTC; CDR3 protein: CASSQGTGYGYTF
J gene: TRBJ1-5; CDR3 length: 15; clone size: -; V gene: TRBV5-6; D gene: TRBD1; CDR3 DNA: TGTGCCAGCAGCTTGGGGGCCCAGGGGGCTCAGCCCCAGCATTTT; CDR3 protein: CASSLGAQGAQPQHF